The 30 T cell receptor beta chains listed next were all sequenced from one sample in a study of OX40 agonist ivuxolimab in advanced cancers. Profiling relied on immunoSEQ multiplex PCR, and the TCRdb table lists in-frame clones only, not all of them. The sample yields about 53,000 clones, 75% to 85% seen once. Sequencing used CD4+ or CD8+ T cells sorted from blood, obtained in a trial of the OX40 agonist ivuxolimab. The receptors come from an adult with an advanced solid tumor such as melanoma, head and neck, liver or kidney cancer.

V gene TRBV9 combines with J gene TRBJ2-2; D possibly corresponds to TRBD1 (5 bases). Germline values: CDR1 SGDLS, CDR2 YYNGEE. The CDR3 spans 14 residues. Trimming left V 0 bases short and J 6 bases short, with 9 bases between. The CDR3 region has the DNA TGTGCCAGCAGCGTAGACGGACATCCCGGGGAGCTGTTTTTT. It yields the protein CASSVDGHPGELFF.

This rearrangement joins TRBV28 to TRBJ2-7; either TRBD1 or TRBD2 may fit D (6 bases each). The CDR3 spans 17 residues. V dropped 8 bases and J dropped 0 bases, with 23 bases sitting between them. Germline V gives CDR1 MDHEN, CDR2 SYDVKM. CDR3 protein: CASFSPGAGLISYEQYF. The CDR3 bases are TGTGCCAGCTTCTCGCCGGGGGCAGGCCTAATCTCCTACGAGCAGTACTTC.

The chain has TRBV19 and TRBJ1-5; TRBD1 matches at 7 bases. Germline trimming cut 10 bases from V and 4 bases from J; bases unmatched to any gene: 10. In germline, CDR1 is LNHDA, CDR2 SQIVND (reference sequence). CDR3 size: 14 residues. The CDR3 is CATQLDRPNQPQHF. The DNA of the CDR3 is TGTGCCACCCAACTGGACAGGCCAAATCAGCCCCAGCATTTT.

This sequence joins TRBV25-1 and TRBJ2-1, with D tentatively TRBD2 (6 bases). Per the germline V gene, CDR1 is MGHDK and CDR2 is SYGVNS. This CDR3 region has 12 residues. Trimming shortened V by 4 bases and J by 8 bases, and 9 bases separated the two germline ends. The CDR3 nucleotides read TGTGCCAGCAGTGGGCTAGCGTATGAGCAGTTCTTC. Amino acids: CASSGLAYEQFF.

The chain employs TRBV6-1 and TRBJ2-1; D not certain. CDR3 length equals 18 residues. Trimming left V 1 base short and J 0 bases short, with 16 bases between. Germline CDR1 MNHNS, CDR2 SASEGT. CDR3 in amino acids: CASSEGYGIRGSYNEQFF. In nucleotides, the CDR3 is TGTGCCAGCAGTGAAGGTTATGGGATCCGCGGCTCCTACAATGAGCAGTTCTTC.

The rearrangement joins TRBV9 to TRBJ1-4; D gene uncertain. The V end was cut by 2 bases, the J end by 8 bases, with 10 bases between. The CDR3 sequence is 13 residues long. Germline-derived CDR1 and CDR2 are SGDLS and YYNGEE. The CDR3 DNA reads TGTGCCAGCAGCGTCCCGAGGCACGAAAAACTGTTTTTT. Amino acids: CASSVPRHEKLFF.

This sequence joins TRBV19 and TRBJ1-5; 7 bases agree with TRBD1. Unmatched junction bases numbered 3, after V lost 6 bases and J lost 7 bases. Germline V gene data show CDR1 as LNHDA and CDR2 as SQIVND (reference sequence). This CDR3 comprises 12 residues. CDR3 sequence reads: CASRTGSQPQHF. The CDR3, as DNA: TGTGCCAGTAGGACAGGGAGCCAGCCCCAGCATTTT.

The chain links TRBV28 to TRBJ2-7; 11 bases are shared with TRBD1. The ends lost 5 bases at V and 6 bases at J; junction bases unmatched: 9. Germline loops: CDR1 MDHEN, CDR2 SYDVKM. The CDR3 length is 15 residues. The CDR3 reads CASSGQGAGVREQYF. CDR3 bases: TGTGCCAGCAGTGGACAGGGGGCTGGAGTGCGCGAGCAGTACTTC. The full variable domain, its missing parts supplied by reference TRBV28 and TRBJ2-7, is DVKVTQSSRYLVKRTGEKVFLECVQDMDHENMFWYRQDPGLGLRLIYFSYDVKMKEKGDIPEGYSVSREKKERFSLILESASTNQTSMYLCASSGQGAGVREQYFGPGTRLTVT.

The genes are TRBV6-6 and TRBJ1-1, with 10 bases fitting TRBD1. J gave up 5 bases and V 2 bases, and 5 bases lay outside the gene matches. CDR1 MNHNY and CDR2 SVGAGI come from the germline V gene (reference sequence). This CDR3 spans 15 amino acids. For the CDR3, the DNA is TGTGCCAGCAGTTACCCCAGGGGACAGGGGACTGAAGCTTTCTTT. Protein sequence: CASSYPRGQGTEAFF.

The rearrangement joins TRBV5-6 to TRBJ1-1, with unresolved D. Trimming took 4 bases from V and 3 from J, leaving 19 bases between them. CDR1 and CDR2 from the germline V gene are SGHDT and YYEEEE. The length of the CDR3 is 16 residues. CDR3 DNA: TGTGCCAGCAGCACTCTTGACGGCTACGATTACACTGAAGCTTTCTTT. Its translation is CASSTLDGYDYTEAFF.

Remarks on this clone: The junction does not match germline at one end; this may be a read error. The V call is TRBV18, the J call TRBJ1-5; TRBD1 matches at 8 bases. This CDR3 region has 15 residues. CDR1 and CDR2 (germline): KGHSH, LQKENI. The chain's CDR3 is CASSLEGQGKQPQHF. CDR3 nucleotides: TGTGCCAGCTCACTAGAAGGACAGGGCAAACAGCCCCAGCATTTT.

The CDR3 spells CASSGYRGQETQYF. CDR3 coding DNA: TGTGCCAGCAGTGGATACAGGGGCCAAGAGACCCAGTACTTC. The gene calls are TRBV6-1 and TRBJ2-5, with 7 bases identical to TRBD1. Germline loops: CDR1 MNHNS, CDR2 SASEGT. The V and J ends lost 4 bases and 1 base, in that order; junction bases with no gene match: 3. The CDR3 spans 14 residues.

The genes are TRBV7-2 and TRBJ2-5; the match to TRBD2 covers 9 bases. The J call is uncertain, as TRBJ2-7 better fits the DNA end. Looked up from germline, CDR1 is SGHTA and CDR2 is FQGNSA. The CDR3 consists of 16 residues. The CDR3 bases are TGTGCCAGCAGCTTATCGGGAAGGCGGGAGGGTCCCGAGCAGTACTTC. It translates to CASSLSGRREGPEQYF.

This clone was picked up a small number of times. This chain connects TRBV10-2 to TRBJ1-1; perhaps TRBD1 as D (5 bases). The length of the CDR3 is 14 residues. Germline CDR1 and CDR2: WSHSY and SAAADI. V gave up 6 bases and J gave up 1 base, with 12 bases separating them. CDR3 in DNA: TGCGCCAGCAGCTCGAGTGGGGGGAACACTGAAGCTTTCTTT. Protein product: CASSSSGGNTEAFF.

The chain's CDR3 is CASSIGGGVSTDTQYF. CDR3 DNA sequence: TGTGCCAGTAGTATAGGCGGCGGGGTTAGCACAGATACGCAGTATTTT. The rearrangement uses TRBV19 and TRBJ2-3; TRBD2 might be the D (6 bases). Looked up from germline, CDR1 is LNHDA and CDR2 is SQIVND (reference sequence). V lost 1 base to trimming and J lost 0 bases, with 11 bases between them. The CDR3 sequence is 16 residues long.

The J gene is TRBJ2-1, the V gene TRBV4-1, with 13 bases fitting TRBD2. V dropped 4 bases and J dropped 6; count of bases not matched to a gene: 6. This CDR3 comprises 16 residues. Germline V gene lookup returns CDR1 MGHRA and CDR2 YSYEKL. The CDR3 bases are TGCGCCAGCAGCCCCCTAGGACTAGCGGGAGTCAATGAGCAGTTCTTC. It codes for CASSPLGLAGVNEQFF.

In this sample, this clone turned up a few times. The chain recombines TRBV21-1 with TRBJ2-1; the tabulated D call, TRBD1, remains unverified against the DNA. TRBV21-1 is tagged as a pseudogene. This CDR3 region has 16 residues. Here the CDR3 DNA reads TGTGCCAGCAACATCCGGGGGGACAGGGCGAACAATGAGCAGTTCTTC. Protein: CASNIRGDRANNEQFF.

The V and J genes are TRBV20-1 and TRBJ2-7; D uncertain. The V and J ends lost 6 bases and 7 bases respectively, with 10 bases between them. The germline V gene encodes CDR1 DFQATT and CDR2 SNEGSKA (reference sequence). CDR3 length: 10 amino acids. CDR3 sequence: CSARNAEQYF. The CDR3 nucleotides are TGCAGTGCCAGGAATGCGGAGCAGTACTTC.

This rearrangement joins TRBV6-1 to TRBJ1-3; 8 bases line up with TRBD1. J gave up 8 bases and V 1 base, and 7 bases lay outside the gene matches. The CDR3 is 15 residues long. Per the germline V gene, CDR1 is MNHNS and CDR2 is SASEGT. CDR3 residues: CASSEVGQASDTIYF. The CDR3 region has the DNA TGTGCCAGCAGTGAAGTGGGACAGGCATCGGACACCATATATTTT.

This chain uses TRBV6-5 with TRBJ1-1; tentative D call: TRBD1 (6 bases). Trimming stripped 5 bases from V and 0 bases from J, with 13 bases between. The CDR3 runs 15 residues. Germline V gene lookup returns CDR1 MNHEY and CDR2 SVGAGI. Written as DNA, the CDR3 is TGTGCCAGCAGTACGCCAGGACAGTTGAACACTGAAGCTTTCTTT. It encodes CASSTPGQLNTEAFF.

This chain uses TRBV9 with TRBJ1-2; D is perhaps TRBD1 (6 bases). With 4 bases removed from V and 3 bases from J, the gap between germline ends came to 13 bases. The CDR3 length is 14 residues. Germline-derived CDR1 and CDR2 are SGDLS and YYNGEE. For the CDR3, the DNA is TGTGCCAGCAGCAAAAGGACAGATCACTATGGCTACACCTTC. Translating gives CASSKRTDHYGYTF.

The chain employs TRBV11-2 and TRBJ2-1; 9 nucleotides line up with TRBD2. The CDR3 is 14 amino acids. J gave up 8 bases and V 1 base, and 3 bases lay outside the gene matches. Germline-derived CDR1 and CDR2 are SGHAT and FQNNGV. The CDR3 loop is CASSLARTSDEQFF. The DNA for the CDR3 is TGTGCCAGCAGCTTAGCGAGGACTAGCGATGAGCAGTTCTTC. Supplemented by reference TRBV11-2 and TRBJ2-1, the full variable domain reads EAGVAQSPRYKIIEKRQSVAFWCNPISGHATLYWYQQILGQGPKLLIQFQNNGVVDDSQLPKDRFSAERLKGVDSTLKIQPAKLEDSAVYLCASSLARTSDEQFFGPGTRLTVL.

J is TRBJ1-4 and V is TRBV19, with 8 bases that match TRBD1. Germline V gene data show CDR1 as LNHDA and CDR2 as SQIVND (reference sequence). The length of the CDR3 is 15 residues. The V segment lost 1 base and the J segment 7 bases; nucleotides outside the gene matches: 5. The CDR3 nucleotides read TGTGCCAGTAGTATAGGTTTCGGGACAGGTGAAAAACTGTTTTTT. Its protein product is CASSIGFGTGEKLFF.

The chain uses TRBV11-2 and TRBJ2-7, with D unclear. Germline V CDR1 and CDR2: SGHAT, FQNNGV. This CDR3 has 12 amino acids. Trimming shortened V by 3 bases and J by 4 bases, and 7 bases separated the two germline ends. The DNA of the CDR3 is TGTGCCAGCAGCTTTTCGGGTTACGAGCAGTACTTC. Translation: CASSFSGYEQYF.

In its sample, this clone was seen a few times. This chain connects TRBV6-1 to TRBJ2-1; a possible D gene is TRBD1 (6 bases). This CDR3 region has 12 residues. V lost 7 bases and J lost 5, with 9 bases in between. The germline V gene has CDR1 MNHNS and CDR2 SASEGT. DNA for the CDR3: TGTGCCAGCACAGGGGAAAACAATGAGCAGTTCTTC. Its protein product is CASTGENNEQFF.

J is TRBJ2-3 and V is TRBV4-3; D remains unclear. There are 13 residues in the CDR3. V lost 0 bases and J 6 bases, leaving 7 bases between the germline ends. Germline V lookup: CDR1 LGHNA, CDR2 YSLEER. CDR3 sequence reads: CASSQELGDTQYF. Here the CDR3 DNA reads TGCGCCAGCAGCCAAGAATTGGGGGATACGCAGTATTTT.

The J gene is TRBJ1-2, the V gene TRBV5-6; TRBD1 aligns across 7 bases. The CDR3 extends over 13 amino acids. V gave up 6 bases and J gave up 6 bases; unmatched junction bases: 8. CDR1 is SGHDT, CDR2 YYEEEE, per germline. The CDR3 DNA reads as TGTGCCAGCACCCCCACAGGGGTCAATGGCTACACCTTC. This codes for CASTPTGVNGYTF. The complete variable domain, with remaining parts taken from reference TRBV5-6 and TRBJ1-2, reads DAGVTQSPTHLIKTRGQQVTLRCSPKSGHDTVSWYQQALGQGPQFIFQYYEEEERQRGNFPDRFSGHQFPNYSSELNVNALLLGDSALYLCASTPTGVNGYTFGSGTRLTVV.

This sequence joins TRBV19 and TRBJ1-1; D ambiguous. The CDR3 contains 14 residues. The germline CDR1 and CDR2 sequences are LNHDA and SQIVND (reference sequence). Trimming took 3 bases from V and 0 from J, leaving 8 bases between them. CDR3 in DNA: TGTGCCAGTAGTATCCTAACGGTGAACACTGAAGCTTTCTTT. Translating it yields CASSILTVNTEAFF.

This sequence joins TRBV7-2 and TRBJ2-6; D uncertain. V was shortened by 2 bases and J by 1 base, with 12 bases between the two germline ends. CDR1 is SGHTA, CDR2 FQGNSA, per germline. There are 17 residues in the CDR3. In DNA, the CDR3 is TGTGCCAGCAGCTTAAAGTTTTCGGTTTCTGGGGCCAACGTCCTGACTTTC. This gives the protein CASSLKFSVSGANVLTF.

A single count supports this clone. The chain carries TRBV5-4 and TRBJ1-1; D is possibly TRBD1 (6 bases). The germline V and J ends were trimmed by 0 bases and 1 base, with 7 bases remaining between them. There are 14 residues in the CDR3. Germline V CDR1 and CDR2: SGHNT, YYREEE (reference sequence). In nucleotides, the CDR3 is TGTGCCAGCAGCTTGGAACAGGGGAACACTGAAGCTTTCTTT. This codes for CASSLEQGNTEAFF.